Shown below are 16 T cell receptor beta chains from a single sample sequenced in a study of blood T cell repertoires in COVID-19. Using immunoSEQ multiplex PCR, the repertoire was profiled, and TCRdb retains in-frame clones only, with some absent. This sample yields 120,000 or so clones, of which roughly 80% are seen a single time; roughly 12% belongs to the top ten. The sequencing input was peripheral blood. These receptors all come from a human donor in a cohort sampled during active COVID-19.

This chain joins TRBV5-1 and TRBJ2-7, with 9 bases that match TRBD1. The CDR3 loop spans 14 amino acids. The V segment lost 1 base and the J segment 3 bases; nucleotides outside the gene matches: 2. CDR1 is SGHRS and CDR2 is YFSETQ in the germline V gene. CDR3 loop: CASSLTGGYYEQYF. CDR3 in DNA: TGCGCCAGCAGCTTGACAGGGGGCTACTACGAGCAGTACTTC.

The chain links TRBV18 to TRBJ1-3; tentatively, D is TRBD1 (5 bases). There are 17 residues in the CDR3. Per germline, CDR1 KGHSH and CDR2 LQKENI. Deletions cut 4 bases from V and 0 bases from J, with 16 bases between. The CDR3: CASSREGGANSGNTIYF. The DNA of the CDR3 is TGTGCCAGCTCACGAGAAGGAGGGGCCAACTCTGGAAACACCATATATTTT.

This clone was seen at least ten times. The chain combines TRBV2 with TRBJ1-6, with D unresolved. The CDR3 spans 12 residues. The germline V and J ends were trimmed by 4 bases and 7 bases, with 5 bases remaining between them. The germline V gene encodes CDR1 SNHLY and CDR2 FYNNEI. CDR3 in amino acids: CASSGPNSPLHF. The CDR3 DNA is TGTGCCAGCAGTGGGCCGAATTCACCCCTCCACTTT. Variable domain in full (rest from reference TRBV2 and TRBJ1-6): EPEVTQTPSHQVTQMGQEVILRCVPISNHLYFYWYRQILGQKVEFLVSFYNNEISEKSEIFDDQFSVERPDGSNFTLKIRSTKLEDSAMYFCASSGPNSPLHFGNGTRLTVT.

In its sample, this clone was seen once. The CDR3 DNA follows: TGTGCCAGCAGGCCCGACAGCACCTACTCTGGAAACACCATATATTTT. The encoded protein is CASRPDSTYSGNTIYF. The chain couples TRBV3-1 (or the pseudogene TRBV3-2) to TRBJ1-3; D perhaps matches TRBD1 (5 bases). Germline CDR1 reads LGHDT; CDR2 reads YNNKEL (reference sequence). The CDR3 totals 16 residues. The V end lost 6 bases, the J end lost 0 bases, and 15 bases lay between the germline ends.

This clone was seen a handful of times. The chain links TRBV27 to TRBJ1-6; D not certain. Germline-derived CDR1 and CDR2 are MNHEY and SMNVEV (reference sequence). V was cut by 5 bases and J by 2 bases, with 10 bases left in between. The CDR3 is made up of 15 amino acids. The CDR3 protein is CASSADLAYNSPLHF. CDR3 bases: TGTGCCAGCAGTGCCGACCTAGCCTATAATTCACCCCTCCACTTT.

The chain carries TRBV7-2 and TRBJ1-2; D is possibly TRBD1 (6 bases). Trimming took 0 bases from V and 4 from J, leaving 21 bases between them. Germline V gives CDR1 SGHTA, CDR2 FQGNSA. This CDR3 is 18 amino acids long. In nucleotides, the CDR3 is TGTGCCAGCAGCTTAGCGTCCCAGGGGACCCTTTCCTTCTATGGCTACACCTTC. Protein sequence: CASSLASQGTLSFYGYTF.

The chain combines TRBV5-6 with TRBJ2-7; D possibly corresponds to TRBD1 (6 bases). The CDR3 sequence is 11 residues long. Germline values: CDR1 SGHDT, CDR2 YYEEEE. V lost 2 bases to trimming and J lost 12 bases, with 12 bases between them. The CDR3 here is CASSLSGAAYF. In DNA form, the CDR3 reads TGTGCCAGCAGCTTATCAGGGGCGGCGTACTTC.

This clone was seen a handful of times. The J gene is TRBJ1-5, the V gene TRBV11-2; 7 bases agree with TRBD1. Unmatched junction bases numbered 15, after V lost 7 bases and J lost 3 bases. The CDR3 consists of 17 residues. Per the germline V gene, CDR1 is SGHAT and CDR2 is FQNNGV. The CDR3, as DNA: TGTGCCAGCAACCATGGTCTCCGGGACAGTTACAATCAGCCCCAGCATTTT. Translating gives CASNHGLRDSYNQPQHF.

To note about this clone: Different DNA sequences within this sample yield the same CDR3. This rearrangement joins TRBV24-1 to TRBJ2-1; 8 bases are shared with TRBD2. The CDR3 has 16 residues. CDR1 KGHDR and CDR2 SFDVKD come from the germline V gene. J lost 0 bases, V lost 3 bases, and 3 bases had no gene match. The CDR3 sequence is CATSDGLAGSYNEQFF. Here the CDR3 DNA reads TGTGCCACCAGTGATGGGCTAGCGGGCTCCTACAATGAGCAGTTCTTC.

The rearrangement joins TRBV2 to TRBJ2-5; 14 bases fit TRBD2. V was clipped by 5 bases and J by 5 bases; unmatched bases: 10. The length of the CDR3 is 17 residues. In germline, CDR1 is SNHLY, CDR2 FYNNEI. In nucleotides, the CDR3 is TGTGCCAGCAGTCTGACTAGCGGGGGGGCGGTTCTGGAGACCCAGTACTTC. This codes for CASSLTSGGAVLETQYF.

The chain combines TRBV3-1 (or the pseudogene TRBV3-2) with TRBJ2-7; D possibly corresponds to TRBD1 (6 bases). V was trimmed by 4 bases and J by 7 bases, leaving 17 bases between them. Germline V gene data show CDR1 as LGHDT and CDR2 as YNNKEL (reference sequence). The CDR3 consists of 14 residues. CDR3 bases: TGTGCCAGCAGCCCCCCGACAGGCTCTCCTGAGCAGTACTTC. This codes for CASSPPTGSPEQYF.

The chain joins TRBV6-2 or TRBV6-3 to TRBJ2-5; 10 bases fit TRBD2. Germline CDR1 and CDR2: MNHEY and SVGEGT. The CDR3 is 17 amino acids. The ends lost 5 bases at V and 5 bases at J; junction bases unmatched: 14. CDR3 region: CASSLYGLAARGETQYF. CDR3 DNA sequence: TGTGCCAGCAGTCTTTACGGACTAGCGGCACGAGGGGAGACCCAGTACTTC.

This clone was seen once. The CDR3 loop is CASSLVTGFEQFF. CDR3 nucleotide sequence: TGCGCCAGCAGCTTGGTGACAGGGTTTGAGCAGTTCTTC. The rearrangement joins TRBV5-1 to TRBJ2-1, with 7 nucleotides matching TRBD1. V shed 0 bases, J shed 9 bases, and the junction held 3 bases outside the gene matches. Germline V gene sequence: CDR1 SGHRS, CDR2 YFSETQ. The CDR3 is made up of 13 amino acids. The full variable domain, completed using reference TRBV5-1 and TRBJ2-1, is KAGVTQTPRYLIKTRGQQVTLSCSPISGHRSVSWYQQTPGQGLQFLFEYFSETQRNKGNFPGRFSGRQFSNSRSEMNVSTLELGDSALYLCASSLVTGFEQFFGPGTRLTVL.

V is TRBV6-1 and J is TRBJ2-5; TRBD2 aligns across 11 bases. Germline loops: CDR1 MNHNS, CDR2 SASEGT. With 2 bases clipped from V and 4 bases from J, the junction kept 18 bases outside the gene matches. The CDR3 length is 20 residues. Here the CDR3 DNA reads TGTGCCAGCAGTGAAAGCTCCCTTGGACTAGCGGGTTACGGGATAGAGACCCAGTACTTC. Amino acid sequence: CASSESSLGLAGYGIETQYF.

V usage is TRBV6-5 and J usage is TRBJ2-5; 12 nucleotides agree with TRBD1. The CDR3 loop spans 15 amino acids. CDR1 and CDR2 (germline): MNHEY, SVGAGI. The V gene end was trimmed by 0 bases and the J gene end by 4 bases; junction bases not matched to a gene: 0. The CDR3 DNA follows: TGTGCCAGCAGTTACTCGGGACAGGGGGCAGAGACCCAGTACTTC. Translation gives CASSYSGQGAETQYF.

This clone was counted once. The chain employs TRBV21-1 and TRBJ2-6; the table gives TRBD1 as D, unverified against the DNA. TRBV21-1 is shown as a pseudogene. This CDR3 region has 16 residues. The CDR3 spells CASSKDHRTGGDVLTF. The CDR3 coding sequence is TGTGCCAGCAGCAAAGACCATAGGACAGGGGGCGACGTCCTGACTTTC.